Below, one T cell receptor (beta chain) is given with its context. The target antigen is unknown. The J segment lost 5 bases and the V segment lost 1 base, leaving 14 bases of the junction unmatched. The germline V gene encodes CDR1 MNHEY and CDR2 SMNVEV (reference sequence). The CDR3 is 18 residues long. Libraries were prepared by immunoSEQ multiplex PCR; TCRdb keeps only in-frame clonotypes and omits some of them. This table holds fewer than 300,000 clones, about 87% found once. As for treatment: roughly 19 received Ad26.COV2.S at low or high dose, single or two shots; roughly 5 received placebo; per-sample allocation not given. After the first vaccine or placebo injection, samples were drawn on day 63. An 18-55-year-old adult in Boston served as donor. These data originate in a study of Ad26.COV2.S vaccination and SARS-CoV-2 variants. Study-level information: Dosing was one shot or two shots 56 days apart.

Study observations and caveats: The TCR breadth and depth analyses may have produced an underestimate of total T cell responses. Following vaccination, spike-specific CD8+ and CD4+ T cell responses reportedly exhibited substantial breadth.

The TCR comes from a person aged 18-60 years who received the Ad26.COV2.S COVID-19 vaccine or a placebo. This sample comprised peripheral blood, obtained in a trial of Ad26.COV2.S vaccine versus placebo. The chain employs TRBV27 and TRBJ2-1, with 7 nucleotides matching TRBD1. The CDR3 coding sequence is TGTGCCAGCAGTTTATGGTCCACAGGGGATCACCCTAACAATGAGCAGTTCTTC. It specifies CASSLWSTGDHPNNEQFF.